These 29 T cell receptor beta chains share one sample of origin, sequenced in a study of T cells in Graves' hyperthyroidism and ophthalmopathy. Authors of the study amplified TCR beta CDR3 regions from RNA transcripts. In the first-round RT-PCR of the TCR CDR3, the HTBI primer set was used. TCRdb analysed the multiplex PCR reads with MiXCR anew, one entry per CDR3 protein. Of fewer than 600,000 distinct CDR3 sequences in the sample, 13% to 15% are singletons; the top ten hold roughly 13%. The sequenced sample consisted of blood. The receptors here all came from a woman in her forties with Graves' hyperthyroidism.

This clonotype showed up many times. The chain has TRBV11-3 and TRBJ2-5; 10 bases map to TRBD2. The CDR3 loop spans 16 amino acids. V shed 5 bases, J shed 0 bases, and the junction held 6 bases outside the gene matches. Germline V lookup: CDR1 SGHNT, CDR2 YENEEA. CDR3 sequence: CASSLQSGRDQETQYF. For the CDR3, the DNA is TGTGCCAGCAGCCTTCAAAGCGGGAGGGACCAAGAGACCCAGTACTTC.

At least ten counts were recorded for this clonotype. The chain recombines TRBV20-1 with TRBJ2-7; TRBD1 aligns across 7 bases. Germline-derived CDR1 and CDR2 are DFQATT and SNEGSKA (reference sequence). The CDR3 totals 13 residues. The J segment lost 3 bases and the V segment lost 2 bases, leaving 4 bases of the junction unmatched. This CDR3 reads CSARRPGGYEQYF. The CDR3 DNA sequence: TGCAGTGCTAGAAGGCCAGGGGGCTACGAGCAGTACTTC.

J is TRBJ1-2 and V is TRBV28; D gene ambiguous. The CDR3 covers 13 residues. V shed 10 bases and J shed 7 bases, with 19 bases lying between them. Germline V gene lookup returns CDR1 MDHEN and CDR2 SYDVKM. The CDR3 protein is CAIRTGLKGGYTF. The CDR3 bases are TGTGCCATCCGGACGGGCCTCAAAGGTGGCTACACCTTC.

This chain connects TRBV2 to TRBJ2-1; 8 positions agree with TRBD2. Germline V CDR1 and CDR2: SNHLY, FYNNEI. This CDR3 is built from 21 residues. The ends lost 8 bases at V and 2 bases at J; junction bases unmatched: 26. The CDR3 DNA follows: TGTGCCAGCCAGGAGGGGGGGCGCCTTGTCGCGGGAGGCAGTCCCTACAATGAGCAGTTCTTC. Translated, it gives CASQEGGRLVAGGSPYNEQFF.

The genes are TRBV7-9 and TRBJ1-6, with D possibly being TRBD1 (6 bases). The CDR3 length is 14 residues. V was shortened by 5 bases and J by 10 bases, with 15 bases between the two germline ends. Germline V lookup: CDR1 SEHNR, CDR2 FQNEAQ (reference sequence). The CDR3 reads CASSLQGLGSPLHF. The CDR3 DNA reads TGTGCCAGCAGCCTACAGGGTCTAGGGTCACCCCTCCACTTT.

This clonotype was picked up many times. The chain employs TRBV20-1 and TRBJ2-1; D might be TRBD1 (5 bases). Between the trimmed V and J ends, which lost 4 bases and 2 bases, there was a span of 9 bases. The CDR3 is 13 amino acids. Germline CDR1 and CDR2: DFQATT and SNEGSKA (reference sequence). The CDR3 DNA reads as TGCAGTGCTACAGGGTTGCCCTACAATGAGCAGTTCTTC. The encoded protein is CSATGLPYNEQFF.

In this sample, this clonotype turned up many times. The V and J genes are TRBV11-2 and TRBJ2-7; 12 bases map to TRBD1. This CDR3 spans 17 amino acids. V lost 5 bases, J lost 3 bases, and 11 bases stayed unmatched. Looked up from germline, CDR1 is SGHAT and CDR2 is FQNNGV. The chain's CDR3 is CASSPGQGASSFYEQYF. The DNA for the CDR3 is TGTGCCAGCAGCCCGGGACAGGGGGCAAGTTCCTTCTACGAGCAGTACTTC.

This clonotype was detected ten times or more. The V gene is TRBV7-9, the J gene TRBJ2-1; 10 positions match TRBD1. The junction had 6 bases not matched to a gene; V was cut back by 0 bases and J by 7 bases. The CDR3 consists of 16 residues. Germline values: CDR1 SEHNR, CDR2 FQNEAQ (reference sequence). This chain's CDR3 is CASSLAGGTGENEQFF. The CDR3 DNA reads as TGTGCCAGCAGCTTAGCCGGCGGGACAGGGGAGAATGAGCAGTTCTTC.

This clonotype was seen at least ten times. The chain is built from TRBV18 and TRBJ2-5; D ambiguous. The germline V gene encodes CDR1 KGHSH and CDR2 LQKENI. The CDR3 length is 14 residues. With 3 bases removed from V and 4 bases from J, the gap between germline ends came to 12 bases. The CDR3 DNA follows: TGTGCCAGCTCACCCACCGTAGGGCGAGAGACCCAGTACTTC. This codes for CASSPTVGRETQYF. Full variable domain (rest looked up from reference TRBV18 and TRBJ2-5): NAGVMQNPRHLVRRRGQEARLRCSPMKGHSHVYWYRQLPEEGLKFMVYLQKENIIDESGMPKERFSAEFPKEGPSILRIQQVVRGDSAAYFCASSPTVGRETQYFGPGTRLLVL.

CDR3 protein: CASKMGRESYNEQFF. The CDR3 region has the DNA TGTGCCAGTAAAATGGGGCGGGAGTCCTACAATGAGCAGTTCTTC. This rearrangement joins TRBV19 to TRBJ2-1; 7 positions match TRBD2. With V trimmed by 7 bases and J by 1 base, 7 bases remained unmatched. From germline, CDR1 is LNHDA and CDR2 SQIVND (reference sequence). This CDR3 spans 15 amino acids.

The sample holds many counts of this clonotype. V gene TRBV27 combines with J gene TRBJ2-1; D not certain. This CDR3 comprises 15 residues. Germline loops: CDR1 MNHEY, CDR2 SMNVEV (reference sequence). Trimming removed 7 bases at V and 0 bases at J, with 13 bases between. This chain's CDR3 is CASKIERRSYNEQFF. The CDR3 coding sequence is TGTGCCAGCAAGATTGAGAGACGCTCCTACAATGAGCAGTTCTTC.

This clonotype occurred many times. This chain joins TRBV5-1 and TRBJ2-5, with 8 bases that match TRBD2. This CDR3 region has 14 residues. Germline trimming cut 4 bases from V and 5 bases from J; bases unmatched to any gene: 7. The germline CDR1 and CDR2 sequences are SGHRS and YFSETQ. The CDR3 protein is CASSLTSGPETQYF. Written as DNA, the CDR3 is TGCGCCAGCAGCCTCACTAGCGGCCCGGAGACCCAGTACTTC.

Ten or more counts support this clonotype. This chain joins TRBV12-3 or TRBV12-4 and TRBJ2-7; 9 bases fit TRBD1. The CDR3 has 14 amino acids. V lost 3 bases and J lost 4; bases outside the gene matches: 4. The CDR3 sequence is CASSFADRGYEQYF. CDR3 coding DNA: TGTGCCAGCAGTTTTGCGGACAGGGGTTACGAGCAGTACTTC.

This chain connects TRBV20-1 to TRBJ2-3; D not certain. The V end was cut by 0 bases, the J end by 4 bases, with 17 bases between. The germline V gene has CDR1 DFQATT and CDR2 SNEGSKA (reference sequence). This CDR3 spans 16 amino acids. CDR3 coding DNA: TGCAGTGCTAGAGATTCCCAGGAAGCACACCCAGATACGCAGTATTTT. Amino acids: CSARDSQEAHPDTQYF.

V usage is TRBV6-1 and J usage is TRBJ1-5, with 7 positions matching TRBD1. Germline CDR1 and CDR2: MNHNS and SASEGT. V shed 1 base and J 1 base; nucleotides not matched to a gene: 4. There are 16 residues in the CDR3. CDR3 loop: CASSEVAGGSNQPQHF. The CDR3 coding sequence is TGTGCCAGCAGTGAAGTAGCAGGGGGGAGCAATCAGCCCCAGCATTTT.

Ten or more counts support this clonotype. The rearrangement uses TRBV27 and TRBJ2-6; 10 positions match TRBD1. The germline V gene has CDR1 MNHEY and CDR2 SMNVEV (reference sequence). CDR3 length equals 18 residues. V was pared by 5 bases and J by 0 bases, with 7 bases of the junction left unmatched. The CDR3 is CASSPRTGGSSGANVLTF. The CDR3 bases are TGTGCCAGCAGTCCGCGGACAGGGGGATCCTCTGGGGCCAACGTCCTGACTTTC.

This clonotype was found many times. This chain's CDR3 is CSARAQSGETQYF. The CDR3 DNA sequence: TGCAGTGCTAGAGCACAGAGCGGAGAGACCCAGTACTTC. The V gene is TRBV20-1, the J gene TRBJ2-5, with a possible D match to TRBD2 (5 bases). V was shortened by 1 base and J by 4 bases, with 10 bases between the two germline ends. Per germline, CDR1 DFQATT and CDR2 SNEGSKA (reference sequence). The CDR3 is 13 amino acids.

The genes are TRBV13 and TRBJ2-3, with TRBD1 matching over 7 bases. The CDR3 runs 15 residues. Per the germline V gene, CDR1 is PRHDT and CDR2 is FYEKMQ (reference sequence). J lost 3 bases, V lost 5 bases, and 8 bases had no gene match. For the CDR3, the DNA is TGTGCCAGCAGCACCCCAGGGGGTACGACAGATACGCAGTATTTT. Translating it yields CASSTPGGTTDTQYF.

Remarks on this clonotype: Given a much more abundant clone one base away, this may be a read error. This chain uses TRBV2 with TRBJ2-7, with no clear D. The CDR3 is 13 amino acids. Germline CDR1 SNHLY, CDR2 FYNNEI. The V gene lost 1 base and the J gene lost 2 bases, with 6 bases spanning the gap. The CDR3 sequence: CASSEGKTYEQYF. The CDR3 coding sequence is TGTGCCAGCAGTGAAGGGAAAACCTACGAGCAGTACTTC.

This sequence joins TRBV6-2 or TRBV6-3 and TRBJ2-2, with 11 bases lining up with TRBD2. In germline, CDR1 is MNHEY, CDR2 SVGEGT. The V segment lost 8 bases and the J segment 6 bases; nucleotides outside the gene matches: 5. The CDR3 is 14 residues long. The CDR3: CASALSGRAGELFF. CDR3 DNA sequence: TGTGCCAGCGCCCTTAGCGGGAGGGCCGGGGAGCTGTTTTTT.

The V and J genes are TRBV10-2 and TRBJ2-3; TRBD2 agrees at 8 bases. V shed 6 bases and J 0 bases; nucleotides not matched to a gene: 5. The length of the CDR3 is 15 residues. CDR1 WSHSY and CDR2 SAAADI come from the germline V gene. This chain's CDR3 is CASSITSGSTDTQYF. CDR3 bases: TGCGCCAGCAGCATCACTAGCGGTAGCACAGATACGCAGTATTTT.

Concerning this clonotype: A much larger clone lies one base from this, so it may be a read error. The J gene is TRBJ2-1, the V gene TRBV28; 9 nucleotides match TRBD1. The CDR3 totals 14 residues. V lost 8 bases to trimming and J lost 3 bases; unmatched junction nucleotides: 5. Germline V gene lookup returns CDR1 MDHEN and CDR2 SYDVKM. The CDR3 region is CASPDRGNYNEQFF. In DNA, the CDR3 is TGTGCCAGCCCCGACAGGGGGAACTACAATGAGCAGTTCTTC. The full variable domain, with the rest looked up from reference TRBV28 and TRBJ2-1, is DVKVTQSSRYLVKRTGEKVFLECVQDMDHENMFWYRQDPGLGLRLIYFSYDVKMKEKGDIPEGYSVSREKKERFSLILESASTNQTSMYLCASPDRGNYNEQFFGPGTRLTVL.

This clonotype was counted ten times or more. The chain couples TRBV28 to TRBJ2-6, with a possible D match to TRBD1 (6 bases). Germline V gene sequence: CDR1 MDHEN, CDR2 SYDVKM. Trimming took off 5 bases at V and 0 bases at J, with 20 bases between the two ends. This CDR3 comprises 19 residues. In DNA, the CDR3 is TGTGCCAGCAGTAAAATGGGGACACTATTCATCTCTGGGGCCAACGTCCTGACTTTC. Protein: CASSKMGTLFISGANVLTF.

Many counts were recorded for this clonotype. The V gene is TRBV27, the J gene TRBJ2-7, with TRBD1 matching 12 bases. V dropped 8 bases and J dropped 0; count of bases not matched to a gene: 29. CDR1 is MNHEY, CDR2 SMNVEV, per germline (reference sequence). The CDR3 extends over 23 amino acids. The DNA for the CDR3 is TGTGCCAGCCCCTCTTCTCCGGGTGCCCGGGACAGGGGGCACAAACGGCCCTCCTACGAGCAGTACTTC. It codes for CASPSSPGARDRGHKRPSYEQYF.

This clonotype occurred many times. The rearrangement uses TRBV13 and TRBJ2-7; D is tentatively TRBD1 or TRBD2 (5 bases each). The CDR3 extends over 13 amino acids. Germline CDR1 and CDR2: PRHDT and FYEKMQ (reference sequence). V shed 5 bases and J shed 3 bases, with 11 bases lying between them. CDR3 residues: CASSPGLNYEQYF. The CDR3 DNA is TGTGCCAGCAGCCCGGGGCTTAACTACGAGCAGTACTTC.

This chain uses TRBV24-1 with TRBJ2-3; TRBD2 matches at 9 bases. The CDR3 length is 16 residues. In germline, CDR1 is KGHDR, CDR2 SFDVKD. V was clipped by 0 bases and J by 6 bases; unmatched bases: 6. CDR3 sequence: CATSDLLAGEPDTQYF. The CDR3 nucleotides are TGTGCCACCAGTGATTTGTTAGCGGGAGAGCCCGATACGCAGTATTTT.

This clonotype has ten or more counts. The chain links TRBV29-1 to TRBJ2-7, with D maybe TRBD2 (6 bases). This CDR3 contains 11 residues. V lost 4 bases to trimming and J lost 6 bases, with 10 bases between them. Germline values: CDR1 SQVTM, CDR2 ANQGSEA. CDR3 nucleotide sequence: TGCAGCGTTGTTCGGGGGATCGAGCAGTACTTC. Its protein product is CSVVRGIEQYF.

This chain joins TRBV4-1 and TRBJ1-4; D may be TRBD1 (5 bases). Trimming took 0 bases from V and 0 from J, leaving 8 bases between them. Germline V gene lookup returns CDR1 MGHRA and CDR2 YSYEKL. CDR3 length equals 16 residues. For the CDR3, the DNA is TGCGCCAGCAGCCAAGAGACAGAAGCAACTAATGAAAAACTGTTTTTT. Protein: CASSQETEATNEKLFF.

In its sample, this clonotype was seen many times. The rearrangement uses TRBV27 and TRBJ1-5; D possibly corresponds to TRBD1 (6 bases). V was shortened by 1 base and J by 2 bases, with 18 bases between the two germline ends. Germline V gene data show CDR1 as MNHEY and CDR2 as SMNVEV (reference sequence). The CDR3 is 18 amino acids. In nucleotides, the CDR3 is TGTGCCAGCAGTTTATACTCAGCAGGGGCGACAGGCAATCAGCCCCAGCATTTT. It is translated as CASSLYSAGATGNQPQHF.